This T cell receptor beta chain derives from a study of blood T cell repertoires in COVID-19. About the study: Samples taken during acute and convalescent COVID-19 were collected in the United States, Italy and Spain. T cells, B-cell-depleted T cells, or PBMCs provided the cDNA or gDNA that served as material.

In the study's own analysis: The assay estimated nucleated cells by amplifying reference gene primers. Clones were read by immunoSEQ multiplex PCR, and TCRdb kept only the in-frame ones, dropping some. V, J and clone size are taken as reported in that table, and D and trimming were inferred from the DNA itself. This table has about 90,000 clones, approximately 80% appearing once. Deletions cut 9 bases from V and 2 bases from J, with 12 bases between. Germline CDR1 and CDR2: MDHEN and SYDVKM. This CDR3 is 13 amino acids long. Sequencing used peripheral blood. The receptor was isolated from a human donor in a cohort sampled during active COVID-19. This rearrangement joins TRBV28 to TRBJ2-3, with D possibly TRBD1 on 5 matching bases. The CDR3 is CASQGAATDTQYF. The CDR3 DNA is TGTGCCAGTCAAGGGGCTGCCACAGATACGCAGTATTTT.